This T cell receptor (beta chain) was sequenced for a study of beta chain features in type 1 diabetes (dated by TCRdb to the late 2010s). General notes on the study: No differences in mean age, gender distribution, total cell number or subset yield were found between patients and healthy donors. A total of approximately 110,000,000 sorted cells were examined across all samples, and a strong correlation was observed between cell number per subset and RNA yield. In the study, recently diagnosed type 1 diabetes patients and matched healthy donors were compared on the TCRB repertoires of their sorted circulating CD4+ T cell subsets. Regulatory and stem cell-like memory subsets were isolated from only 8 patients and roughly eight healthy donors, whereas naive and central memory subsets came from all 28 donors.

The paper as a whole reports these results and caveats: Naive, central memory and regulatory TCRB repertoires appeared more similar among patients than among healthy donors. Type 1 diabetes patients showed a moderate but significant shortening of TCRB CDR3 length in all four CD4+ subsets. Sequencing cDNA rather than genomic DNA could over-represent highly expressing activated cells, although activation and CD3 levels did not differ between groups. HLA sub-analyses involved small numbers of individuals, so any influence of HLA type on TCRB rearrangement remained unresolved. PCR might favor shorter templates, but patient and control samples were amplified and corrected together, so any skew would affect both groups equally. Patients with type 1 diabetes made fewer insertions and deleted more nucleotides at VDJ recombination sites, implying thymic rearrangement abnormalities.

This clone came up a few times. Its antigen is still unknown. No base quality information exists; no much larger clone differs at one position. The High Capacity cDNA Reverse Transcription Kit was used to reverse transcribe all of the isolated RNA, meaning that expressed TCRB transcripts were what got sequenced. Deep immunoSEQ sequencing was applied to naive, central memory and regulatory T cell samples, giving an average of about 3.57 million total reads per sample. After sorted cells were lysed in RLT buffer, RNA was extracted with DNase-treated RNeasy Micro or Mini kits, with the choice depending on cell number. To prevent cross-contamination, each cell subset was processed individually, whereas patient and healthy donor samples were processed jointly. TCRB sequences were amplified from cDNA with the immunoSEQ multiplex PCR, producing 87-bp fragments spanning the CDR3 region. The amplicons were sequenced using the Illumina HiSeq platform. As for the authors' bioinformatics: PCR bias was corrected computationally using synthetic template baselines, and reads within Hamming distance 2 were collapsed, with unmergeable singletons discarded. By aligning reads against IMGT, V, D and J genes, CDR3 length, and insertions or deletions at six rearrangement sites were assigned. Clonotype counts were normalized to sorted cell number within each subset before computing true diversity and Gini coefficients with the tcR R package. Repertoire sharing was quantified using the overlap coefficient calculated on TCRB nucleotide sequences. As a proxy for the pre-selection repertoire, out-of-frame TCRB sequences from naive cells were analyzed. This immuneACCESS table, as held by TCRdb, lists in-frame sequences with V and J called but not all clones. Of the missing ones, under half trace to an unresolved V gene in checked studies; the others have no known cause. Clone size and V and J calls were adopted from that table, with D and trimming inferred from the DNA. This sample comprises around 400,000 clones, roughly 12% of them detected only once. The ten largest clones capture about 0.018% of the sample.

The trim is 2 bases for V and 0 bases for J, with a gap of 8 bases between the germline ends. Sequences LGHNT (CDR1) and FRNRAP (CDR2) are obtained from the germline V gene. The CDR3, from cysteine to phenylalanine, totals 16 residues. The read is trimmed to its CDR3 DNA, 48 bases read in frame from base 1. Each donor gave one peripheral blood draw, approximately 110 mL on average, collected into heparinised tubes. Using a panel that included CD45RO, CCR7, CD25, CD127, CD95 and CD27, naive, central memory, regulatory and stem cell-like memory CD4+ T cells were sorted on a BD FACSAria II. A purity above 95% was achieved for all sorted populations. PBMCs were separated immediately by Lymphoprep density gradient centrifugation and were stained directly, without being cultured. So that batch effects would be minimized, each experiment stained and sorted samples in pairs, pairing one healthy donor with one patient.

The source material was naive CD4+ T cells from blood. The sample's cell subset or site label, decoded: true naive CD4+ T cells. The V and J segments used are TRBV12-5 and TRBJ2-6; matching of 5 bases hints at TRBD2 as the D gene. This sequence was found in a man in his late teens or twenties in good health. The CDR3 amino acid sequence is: CASGLFAGSGANVLTF. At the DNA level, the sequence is TGTGCTAGTGGTTTGTTTGCGGGCTCTGGGGCCAACGTCCTGACTTTC. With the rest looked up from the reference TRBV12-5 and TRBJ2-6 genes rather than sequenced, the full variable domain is DARVTQTPRHKVTEMGQEVTMRCQPILGHNTVFWYRQTMMQGLELLAYFRNRAPLDDSGMPKDRFSAEMPDATLATLKIQPSEPRDSAVYFCASGLFAGSGANVLTFGAGSRLTVL.